This TCR beta chain originates from a study of T cell responses to AZD1222 COVID-19 vaccine. Study conclusions and caveats: Unmutated regions of variants are reportedly targeted by nearly half of spike-specific TCRs. Elevations in Spike-specific TCR breadth and depth followed administration of two AZD1222 doses.

The repertoire was sequenced with immunoSEQ multiplex PCR; TCRdb's copy has only in-frame clones and lacks some. The repertoire has 110,000 or so clones, around 87% of them found once; the top ten carry around 4.5%. Points on this clone: Its specificity is unknown.

This CDR3 contains 16 residues. V was clipped by 4 bases and J by 3 bases, with 19 bases between them. Per the germline V gene, CDR1 is SGHKS and CDR2 is YYEKEE (reference sequence). The sequenced sample was peripheral blood, obtained 28 days after the second AZD1222 dose. The chain carries TRBV5-5 and TRBJ2-5; TRBD2 might be the D (6 bases). The clonotype was recovered from an adult who received the AZD1222 COVID-19 vaccine. CDR3 in amino acids: CASSPRSAGREETQYF. The CDR3 DNA is TGTGCCAGCAGCCCGCGTTCCGCGGGAAGGGAAGAGACCCAGTACTTC.